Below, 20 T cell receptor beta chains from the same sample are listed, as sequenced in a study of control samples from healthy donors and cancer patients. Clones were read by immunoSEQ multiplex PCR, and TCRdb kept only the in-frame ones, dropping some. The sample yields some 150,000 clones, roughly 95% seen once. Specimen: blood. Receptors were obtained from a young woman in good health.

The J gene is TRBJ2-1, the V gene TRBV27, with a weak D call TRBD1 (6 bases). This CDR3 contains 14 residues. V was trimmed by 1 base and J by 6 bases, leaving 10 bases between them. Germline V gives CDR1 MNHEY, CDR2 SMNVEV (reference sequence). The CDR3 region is CASSLWGQVNEQFF. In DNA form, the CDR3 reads TGTGCCAGCAGTTTATGGGGACAAGTCAATGAGCAGTTCTTC.

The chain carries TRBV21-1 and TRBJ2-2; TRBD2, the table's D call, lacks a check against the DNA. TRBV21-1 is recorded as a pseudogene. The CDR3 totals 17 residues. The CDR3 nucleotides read TGTGCTCCACCGGCGCGGAGGCGCCTAAACCTCACCGGGGAGCTGTTTTTT. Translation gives CAPPARRRLNLTGELFF.

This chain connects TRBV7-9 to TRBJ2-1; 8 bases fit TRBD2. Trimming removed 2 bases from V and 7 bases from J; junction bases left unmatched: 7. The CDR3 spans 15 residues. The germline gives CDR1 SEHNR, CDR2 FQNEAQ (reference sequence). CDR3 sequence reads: CASSLSGTSLNEQFF. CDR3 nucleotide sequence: TGTGCCAGCAGCTTATCCGGGACTAGTTTGAATGAGCAGTTCTTC.

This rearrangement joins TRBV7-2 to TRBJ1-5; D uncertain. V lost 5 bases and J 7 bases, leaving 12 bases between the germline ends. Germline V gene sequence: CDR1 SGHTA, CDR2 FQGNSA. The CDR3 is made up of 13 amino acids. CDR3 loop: CASSPIRAQPQHF. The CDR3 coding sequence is TGTGCCAGCAGCCCCATTCGAGCCCAGCCCCAGCATTTT.

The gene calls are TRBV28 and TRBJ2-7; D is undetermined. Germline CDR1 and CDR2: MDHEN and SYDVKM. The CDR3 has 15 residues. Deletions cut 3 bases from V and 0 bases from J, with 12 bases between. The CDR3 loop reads CASSFRVVDSYEQYF. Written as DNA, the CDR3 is TGTGCCAGCAGTTTTCGGGTGGTAGACTCCTACGAGCAGTACTTC. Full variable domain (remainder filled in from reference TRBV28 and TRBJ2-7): DVKVTQSSRYLVKRTGEKVFLECVQDMDHENMFWYRQDPGLGLRLIYFSYDVKMKEKGDIPEGYSVSREKKERFSLILESASTNQTSMYLCASSFRVVDSYEQYFGPGTRLTVT.

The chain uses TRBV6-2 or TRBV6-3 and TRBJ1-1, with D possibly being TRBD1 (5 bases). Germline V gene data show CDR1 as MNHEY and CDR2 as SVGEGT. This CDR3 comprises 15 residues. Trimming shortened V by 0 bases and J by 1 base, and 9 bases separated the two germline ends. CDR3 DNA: TGTGCCAGCAGTTACTCAGGACATCAGAACACTGAAGCTTTCTTT. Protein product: CASSYSGHQNTEAFF.

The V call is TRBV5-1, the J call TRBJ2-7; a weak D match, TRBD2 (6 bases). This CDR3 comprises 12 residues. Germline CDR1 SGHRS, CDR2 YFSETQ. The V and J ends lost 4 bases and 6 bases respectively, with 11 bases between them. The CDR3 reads CASSLGLSEQYF. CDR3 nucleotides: TGCGCCAGCAGCCTAGGACTATCCGAGCAGTACTTC.

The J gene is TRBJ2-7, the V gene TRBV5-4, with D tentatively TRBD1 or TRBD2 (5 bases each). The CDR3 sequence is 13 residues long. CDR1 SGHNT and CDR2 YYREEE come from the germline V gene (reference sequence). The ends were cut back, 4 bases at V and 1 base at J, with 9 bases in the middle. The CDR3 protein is CASSTGPSYEQYF. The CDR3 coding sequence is TGTGCCAGCAGCACGGGACCGTCCTACGAGCAGTACTTC.

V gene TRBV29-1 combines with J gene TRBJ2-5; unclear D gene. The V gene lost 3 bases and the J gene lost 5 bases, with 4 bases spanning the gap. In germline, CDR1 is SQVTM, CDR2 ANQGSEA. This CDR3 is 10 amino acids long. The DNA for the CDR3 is TGCAGCGTTGATGGTGAGACCCAGTACTTC. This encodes CSVDGETQYF. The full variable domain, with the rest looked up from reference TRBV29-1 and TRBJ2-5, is SAVISQKPSRDICQRGTSLTIQCQVDSQVTMMFWYRQQPGQSLTLIATANQGSEATYESGFVIDKFPISRPNLTFSTLTVSNMSPEDSSIYLCSVDGETQYFGPGTRLLVL.

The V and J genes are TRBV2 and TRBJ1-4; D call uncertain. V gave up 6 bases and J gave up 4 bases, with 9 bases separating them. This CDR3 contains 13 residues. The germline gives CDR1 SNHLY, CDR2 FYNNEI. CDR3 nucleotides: TGTGCCAGCAGCAGAGAAAATAATGAAAAACTGTTTTTT. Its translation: CASSRENNEKLFF.

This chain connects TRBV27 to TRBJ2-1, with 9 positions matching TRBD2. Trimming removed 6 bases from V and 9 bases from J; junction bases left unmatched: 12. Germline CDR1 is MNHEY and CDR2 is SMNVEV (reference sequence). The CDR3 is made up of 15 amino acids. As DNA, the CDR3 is TGTGCCAGCAGGGGGGCGGCTAGCGGGATCGGTGAGCAGTTCTTC. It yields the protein CASRGAASGIGEQFF.

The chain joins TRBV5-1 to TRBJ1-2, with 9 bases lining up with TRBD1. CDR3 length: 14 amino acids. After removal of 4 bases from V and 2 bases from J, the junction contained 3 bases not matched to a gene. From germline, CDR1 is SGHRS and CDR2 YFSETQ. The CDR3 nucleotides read TGCGCCAGCAGCGTTGGACAGGGGAACTATGGCTACACCTTC. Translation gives CASSVGQGNYGYTF.

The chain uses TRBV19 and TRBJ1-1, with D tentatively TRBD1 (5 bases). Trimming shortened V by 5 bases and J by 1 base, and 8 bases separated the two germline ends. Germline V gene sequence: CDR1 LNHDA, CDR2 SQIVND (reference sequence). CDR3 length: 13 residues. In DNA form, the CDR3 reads TGTGCCAGTAGTTGGCAGGGGAACACTGAAGCTTTCTTT. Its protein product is CASSWQGNTEAFF.

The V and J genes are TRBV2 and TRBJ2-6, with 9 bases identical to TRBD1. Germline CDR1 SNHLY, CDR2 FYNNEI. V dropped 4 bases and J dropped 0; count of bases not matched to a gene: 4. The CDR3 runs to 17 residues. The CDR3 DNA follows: TGTGCCAGCAGTGGGACAGGGGCGTCCTCTGGGGCCAACGTCCTGACTTTC. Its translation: CASSGTGASSGANVLTF.

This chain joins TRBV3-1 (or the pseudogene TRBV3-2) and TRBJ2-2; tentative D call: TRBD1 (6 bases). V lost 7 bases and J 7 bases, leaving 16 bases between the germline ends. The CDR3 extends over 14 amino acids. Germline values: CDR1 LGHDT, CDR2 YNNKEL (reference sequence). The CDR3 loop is CASTTGLDGGELFF. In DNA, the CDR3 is TGTGCCAGCACAACAGGGCTAGACGGCGGGGAGCTGTTTTTT.

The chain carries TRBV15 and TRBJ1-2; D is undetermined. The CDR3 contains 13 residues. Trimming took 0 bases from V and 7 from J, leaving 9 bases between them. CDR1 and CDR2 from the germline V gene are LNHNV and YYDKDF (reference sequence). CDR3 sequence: CATSRESLFGYTF. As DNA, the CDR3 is TGTGCCACCAGCAGAGAGTCGCTTTTTGGCTACACCTTC.

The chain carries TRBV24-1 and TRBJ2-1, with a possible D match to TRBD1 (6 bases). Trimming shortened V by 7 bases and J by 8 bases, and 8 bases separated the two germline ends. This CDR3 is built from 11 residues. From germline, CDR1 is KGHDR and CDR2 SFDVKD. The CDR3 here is CATRQGHEQFF. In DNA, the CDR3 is TGTGCCACCAGACAGGGCCATGAGCAGTTCTTC.

This CDR3 is CASSPLDQGNSPLHF. The CDR3 DNA reads TGTGCCAGCAGTCCGTTGGACCAGGGAAATTCACCCCTCCACTTT. The chain joins TRBV6-6 to TRBJ1-6, with a possible D match to TRBD1 (5 bases). This CDR3 comprises 15 residues. The germline V and J ends were trimmed by 5 bases and 7 bases, with 15 bases remaining between them. The germline V gene has CDR1 MNHNY and CDR2 SVGAGI (reference sequence).

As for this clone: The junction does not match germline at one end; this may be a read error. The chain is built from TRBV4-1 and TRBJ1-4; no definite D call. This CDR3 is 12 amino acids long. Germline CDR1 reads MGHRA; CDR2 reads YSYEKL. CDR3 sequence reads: CASSEDSEKLFF. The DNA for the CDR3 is TGCGCCAGCAGCGAAGATAGTGAAAAACTGTTTTTT.

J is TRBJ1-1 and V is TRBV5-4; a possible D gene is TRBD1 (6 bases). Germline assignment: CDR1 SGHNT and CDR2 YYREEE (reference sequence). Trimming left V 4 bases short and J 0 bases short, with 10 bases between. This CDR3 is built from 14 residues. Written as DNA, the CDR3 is TGTGCCAGCAGCGATGGGACACTGAACACTGAAGCTTTCTTT. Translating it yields CASSDGTLNTEAFF.